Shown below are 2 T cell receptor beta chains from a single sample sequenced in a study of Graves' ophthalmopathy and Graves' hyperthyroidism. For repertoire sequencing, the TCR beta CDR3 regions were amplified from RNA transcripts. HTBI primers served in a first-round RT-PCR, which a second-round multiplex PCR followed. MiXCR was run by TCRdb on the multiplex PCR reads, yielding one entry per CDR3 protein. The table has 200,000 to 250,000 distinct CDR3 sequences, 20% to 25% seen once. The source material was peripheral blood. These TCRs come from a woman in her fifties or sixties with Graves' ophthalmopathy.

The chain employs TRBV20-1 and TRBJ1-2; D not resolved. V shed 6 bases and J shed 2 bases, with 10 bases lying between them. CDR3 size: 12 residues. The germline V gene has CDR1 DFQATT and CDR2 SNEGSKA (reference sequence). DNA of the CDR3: TGCAGTGCGGCGACGGGGAACTATGGCTACACCTTC. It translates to CSAATGNYGYTF.

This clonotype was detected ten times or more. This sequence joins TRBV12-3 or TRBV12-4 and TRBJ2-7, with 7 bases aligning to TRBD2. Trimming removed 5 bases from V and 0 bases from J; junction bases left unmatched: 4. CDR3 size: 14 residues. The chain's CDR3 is CASSPRGVSYEQYF. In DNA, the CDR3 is TGTGCCAGCAGTCCACGGGGGGTCTCCTACGAGCAGTACTTC.